The 28 T cell receptor beta chains listed next were all sequenced from one sample in a study of CD8+ T cells in alopecia areata. RNA extraction was followed by reverse transcription into cDNA, which acted as the sequencing template. The table came from immunoSEQ multiplex PCR; TCRdb's copy has only in-frame clones and leaves some out. The data show around 120,000 clones, 55% to 65% seen once. Sequencing used CD4+ T cells sorted from blood. The origin of the receptors is a human donor in good health.

This clone was observed a single time. The genes are TRBV6-1 and TRBJ1-1; no firm D call. In germline, CDR1 is MNHNS, CDR2 SASEGT. V lost 5 bases and J 4 bases, leaving 14 bases between the germline ends. The CDR3 sequence is 14 residues long. CDR3 in DNA: TGTGCCAGCAGTCTCCGTGGCATTGCCACTGAAGCTTTCTTT. Translation gives CASSLRGIATEAFF.

The chain couples TRBV18 to TRBJ2-3, with no clear D. The germline V and J ends were trimmed by 2 bases and 2 bases, with 11 bases remaining between them. Germline CDR1 and CDR2: KGHSH and LQKENI. The length of the CDR3 is 15 residues. CDR3 nucleotide sequence: TGTGCCAGCTCACCAAGTTCTGACGACACAGATACGCAGTATTTT. It encodes CASSPSSDDTDTQYF.

V and J are TRBV29-1 and TRBJ1-1; 10 bases align to TRBD1. The CDR3 has 14 residues. With 7 bases clipped from V and 9 bases from J, the junction kept 14 bases outside the gene matches. Per germline, CDR1 SQVTM and CDR2 ANQGSEA. This chain's CDR3 is CSATGAGTGAQAFF. Written as DNA, the CDR3 is TGCAGCGCTACCGGCGCCGGGACAGGGGCCCAAGCTTTCTTT.

The J gene is TRBJ2-1, the V gene TRBV4-1; tentatively, D is TRBD2 (5 bases). The germline V and J ends were trimmed by 8 bases and 5 bases, with 16 bases remaining between them. In germline, CDR1 is MGHRA, CDR2 YSYEKL. The CDR3 is 14 amino acids. CDR3 loop: CASGRTVLDNEQFF. The CDR3 DNA reads TGCGCCAGCGGCCGGACTGTCCTCGACAATGAGCAGTTCTTC.

The chain combines TRBV6-6 with TRBJ1-5; maybe TRBD1 (6 bases). Germline V gene lookup returns CDR1 MNHNY and CDR2 SVGAGI (reference sequence). V was clipped by 6 bases and J by 0 bases, with 15 bases between them. CDR3 length equals 16 residues. The CDR3 is CASRGDRTASNQPQHF. The CDR3 nucleotides read TGTGCCAGCAGGGGCGACAGGACGGCTAGCAATCAGCCCCAGCATTTT.

This chain links TRBV7-9 with TRBJ2-7; 7 positions match TRBD1. Germline V lookup: CDR1 SEHNR, CDR2 FQNEAQ (reference sequence). This CDR3 comprises 14 residues. The trim removed 5 bases at V and 6 bases at J, leaving 10 bases unmatched. The CDR3 coding sequence is TGTGCCAGCAGCCTACGACAGGGTAATGGCGAGCAGTACTTC. Translated: CASSLRQGNGEQYF.

The chain links TRBV2 to TRBJ1-6; D is possibly TRBD1 (5 bases). The CDR3 has 16 residues. V was shortened by 4 bases and J by 0 bases, with 10 bases between the two germline ends. Germline V gene sequence: CDR1 SNHLY, CDR2 FYNNEI. Here the CDR3 reads CASSGGTGSYNSPLHF. As DNA, the CDR3 is TGTGCCAGCAGTGGGGGGACGGGCTCCTATAATTCACCCCTCCACTTT.

This chain connects TRBV6-6 to TRBJ1-1; tentative D call: TRBD1 (6 bases). CDR3 length equals 12 residues. The V gene's germline CDR1 is MNHNY and CDR2 SVGAGI (reference sequence). V was trimmed by 11 bases and J by 3 bases, leaving 13 bases between them. CDR3 region: CAGGRTDTEAFF. Written as DNA, the CDR3 is TGTGCCGGGGGGCGTACGGACACTGAAGCTTTCTTT.

This clone appeared once. This chain connects TRBV25-1 to TRBJ1-2; a weak D match, TRBD1 (6 bases). Between the trimmed V and J ends, which lost 1 base and 3 bases, there was a span of 15 bases. Germline V gene lookup returns CDR1 MGHDK and CDR2 SYGVNS. This CDR3 has 16 residues. The CDR3 nucleotides are TGTGCCAGCAGTGAATTTAGGGTAGGGGGTGACTATGGCTACACCTTC. This translates into CASSEFRVGGDYGYTF.

In its sample, this clone was seen a few times. This sequence joins TRBV2 and TRBJ2-3; D remains unclear. In germline, CDR1 is SNHLY, CDR2 FYNNEI. The CDR3 covers 13 residues. Trimming stripped 3 bases from V and 14 bases from J, with 18 bases between. CDR3 sequence reads: CASSEGWAERTYF. The DNA for the CDR3 is TGTGCCAGCAGTGAGGGGTGGGCGGAGCGAACGTATTTT.

This rearrangement joins TRBV4-3 to TRBJ2-2; D gene unclear. CDR3 length equals 14 residues. Trimming cost V 2 bases and J 2 bases, with 6 bases left between them. Germline CDR1 is LGHNA and CDR2 is YSLEER. CDR3 nucleotides: TGCGCCAGCAGCCAATCACCAAACACCGGGGAGCTGTTTTTT. It yields the protein CASSQSPNTGELFF.

The chain employs TRBV7-2 and TRBJ1-5; tentatively, D is TRBD1 (5 bases). CDR1 and CDR2 (germline): SGHTA, FQGNSA. The CDR3 is 14 amino acids. V was pared by 3 bases and J by 2 bases, with 8 bases between. The CDR3 nucleotides read TGTGCCAGCAGCTTTGCCAGGGGCAATCAGCCCCAGCATTTT. Its protein is CASSFARGNQPQHF.

This clone was counted ten times or more. This chain's CDR3 is CASSRTGNYGYTF. The CDR3 DNA is TGTGCCAGCAGTAGAACAGGGAACTATGGCTACACCTTC. The chain joins TRBV6-6 to TRBJ1-2; D is perhaps TRBD1 (6 bases). The CDR3 covers 13 residues. Between the trimmed V and J ends, which lost 5 bases and 2 bases, there was a span of 9 bases. Germline CDR1 and CDR2: MNHNY and SVGAGI (reference sequence).

This clone showed up just a few times. The V and J genes are TRBV11-3 and TRBJ1-1; no clear D. CDR3 length: 13 residues. V shed 1 base and J shed 1 base, with 4 bases lying between them. Germline V gene sequence: CDR1 SGHNT, CDR2 YENEEA. CDR3: CASSLGENTEAFF. The CDR3 bases are TGTGCCAGCAGCTTAGGTGAGAACACTGAAGCTTTCTTT. The full variable domain, in which reference TRBV11-3 and TRBJ1-1 provide the parts outside the CDR3, is EAGVVQSPRYKIIEKKQPVAFWCNPISGHNTLYWYLQNLGQGPELLIRYENEEAVDDSQLPKDRFSAERLKGVDSTLKIQPAELGDSAVYLCASSLGENTEAFFGQGTRLTVV.

This clone has just a few counts. The chain links TRBV7-6 to TRBJ2-1; no reliable D call. This CDR3 contains 11 residues. Trimming stripped 6 bases from V and 5 bases from J, with 5 bases between. Germline CDR1 SGHVS, CDR2 FNYEAQ. CDR3 nucleotides: TGTGCCAGCAGACTCCACAATGAGCAGTTCTTC. Amino acids: CASRLHNEQFF.

The chain links TRBV29-1 to TRBJ2-5; D is uncertain. CDR1 is SQVTM and CDR2 is ANQGSEA in the germline V gene. V shed 5 bases and J shed 0 bases, with 7 bases lying between them. CDR3 size: 12 residues. The CDR3 bases are TGCAGCGTTCGGAAGTACCAAGAGACCCAGTACTTC. Amino acid sequence: CSVRKYQETQYF.

DNA for the CDR3: TGTGCCAGCAGCCCGAGGGACAGGGGTTACGAGCAGTACTTC. It translates to CASSPRDRGYEQYF. The V call is TRBV7-7, the J call TRBJ2-7; 10 nucleotides line up with TRBD1. The CDR3 covers 14 residues. Germline CDR1 is SSHAT and CDR2 is FNYEAQ (reference sequence). J gave up 4 bases and V 5 bases, and 5 bases lay outside the gene matches.

The chain has TRBV5-4 and TRBJ1-2; a weak D match, TRBD1 (5 bases). Germline-derived CDR1 and CDR2 are SGHNT and YYREEE (reference sequence). V lost 4 bases and J 2 bases, leaving 12 bases between the germline ends. The CDR3 sequence is 14 residues long. The CDR3 loop reads CASSGAGNNYGYTF. The CDR3 DNA reads TGTGCCAGCAGCGGCGCAGGGAACAACTATGGCTACACCTTC.

This chain uses TRBV5-1 with TRBJ1-2; D is ambiguous. V dropped 0 bases and J dropped 7 bases, with 13 bases sitting between them. The germline CDR1 and CDR2 sequences are SGHRS and YFSETQ. This CDR3 is built from 14 residues. The CDR3: CASSLESGPGGYTF. Here the CDR3 DNA reads TGCGCCAGCAGCTTGGAATCTGGGCCCGGTGGCTACACCTTC.

This clone was counted between two and nine times. This sample includes further DNA sequences coding for the same CDR3. The V and J genes are TRBV7-2 and TRBJ1-2, with D tentatively TRBD1 (6 bases). The CDR3 totals 13 residues. Germline V gives CDR1 SGHTA, CDR2 FQGNSA. With 0 bases removed from V and 4 bases from J, the gap between germline ends came to 6 bases. CDR3 DNA: TGTGCCAGCAGCTTAGCAGGGGGCTATGGCTACACCTTC. It translates to CASSLAGGYGYTF.

This chain uses TRBV6-6 with TRBJ2-7; D remains unclear. CDR1 and CDR2 from the germline V gene are MNHNY and SVGAGI (reference sequence). The V gene lost 6 bases and the J gene lost 4 bases, with 19 bases spanning the gap. This CDR3 has 15 residues. For the CDR3, the DNA is TGTGCCAGCAGACCGGACCCCTCTGGAGTATACGAGCAGTACTTC. Its translation: CASRPDPSGVYEQYF.

The chain joins TRBV30 to TRBJ1-3; D uncertain. The CDR3 runs to 13 residues. Trimming removed 0 bases from V and 7 bases from J, with 10 bases in between. CDR1 is GTSNPN and CDR2 is SVGIG in the germline V gene (reference sequence). In nucleotides, the CDR3 is TGTGCCTGGAGTGTCTGGGGTGCTAACACCATATATTTT. This sequence encodes CAWSVWGANTIYF.

The rearrangement links TRBV2 to TRBJ2-5, with D perhaps matching TRBD2 (5 bases). V was trimmed by 9 bases and J by 7 bases, leaving 12 bases between them. The length of the CDR3 is 11 residues. Germline V CDR1 and CDR2: SNHLY, FYNNEI. The chain's CDR3 is CASHDAGTQYF. The CDR3 nucleotides read TGTGCCAGTCATGACGCGGGGACCCAGTACTTC. The complete variable domain, with remaining parts taken from reference TRBV2 and TRBJ2-5, reads EPEVTQTPSHQVTQMGQEVILRCVPISNHLYFYWYRQILGQKVEFLVSFYNNEISEKSEIFDDQFSVERPDGSNFTLKIRSTKLEDSAMYFCASHDAGTQYFGPGTRLLVL.

The V gene is TRBV30, the J gene TRBJ2-5; D ambiguous. Germline V CDR1 and CDR2: GTSNPN, SVGIG (reference sequence). This CDR3 comprises 14 residues. V lost 0 bases to trimming and J lost 4 bases, with 12 bases between them. CDR3 coding DNA: TGTGCCTGGAGTGTGTTGCTACAGCCAGAGACCCAGTACTTC. Its protein product is CAWSVLLQPETQYF.

The CDR3 region has the DNA TGTGCCAGCAGGGTGACTCGGAACAATGAGCAGTTCTTC. This codes for CASRVTRNNEQFF. J is TRBJ2-1 and V is TRBV6-5, with D unresolved. V was clipped by 6 bases and J by 5 bases, with 11 bases between them. The CDR3 is 13 residues long. Germline V lookup: CDR1 MNHEY, CDR2 SVGAGI.

The chain is built from TRBV6-5 and TRBJ1-1; D is possibly TRBD1 (5 bases). Trimming shortened V by 6 bases and J by 0 bases, and 11 bases separated the two germline ends. CDR3 size: 14 residues. Looked up from germline, CDR1 is MNHEY and CDR2 is SVGAGI. This CDR3 reads CASSAGFMNTEAFF. CDR3 sequence (DNA): TGTGCCAGCAGCGCAGGGTTCATGAACACTGAAGCTTTCTTT.

The chain has TRBV6-1 and TRBJ1-1, with D possibly being TRBD1 (6 bases). Germline values: CDR1 MNHNS, CDR2 SASEGT. The CDR3 spans 13 residues. Trimming took 7 bases from V and 5 from J, leaving 14 bases between them. The CDR3 loop reads CASTRIGGTEAFF. The CDR3 nucleotides read TGTGCCAGCACCAGAATAGGGGGAACTGAAGCTTTCTTT.

This clone occurred a few times. CDR3 residues: CASSWGAGNTEAFF. CDR3 bases: TGTGCCTCCTCTTGGGGGGCCGGGAACACTGAAGCTTTCTTT. The V call is TRBV30, the J call TRBJ1-1; weak D call: TRBD1 (6 bases). The CDR3 has 14 residues. Per germline, CDR1 GTSNPN and CDR2 SVGIG (reference sequence). V lost 7 bases and J lost 1, with 16 bases in between.